This T cell receptor (beta chain) is drawn from a study of cytomegalovirus exposure and HLA in healthy donors. Overall study: According to later analysis, the same platform produced the 100 to 150 validation and 600 to 800 first-cohort repertoires. Whole-study results and caveats: A list of 164 TCR beta chains associated with cytomegalovirus was given. First-cohort TCR clusters were later found to tend to co-occur in the approximately 110 validation repertoires.

While the first cohort had over 650 subjects, the donors belonged to the separate validation cohort of more than 95 subjects. V was pared by 3 bases and J by 2 bases, with 12 bases between. Germline-derived CDR1 and CDR2 are SGHRS and YFSETQ. The CDR3 covers 14 residues. Assay: immunoSEQ multiplex PCR; the TCRdb copy retains only in-frame clones and omits some. The data hold 110,000 to 150,000 clones, with 84% observed a single time. There are many counts of this clone. Antigen specificity is unknown. The sequencing sample was made of PBMCs. The receptor comes from a woman aged 25 to 39 in good health and CMV-seronegative. The chain uses TRBV5-1 and TRBJ2-7; TRBD2 might be the D (6 bases). The CDR3 protein is CASSSGGRPYEQYF. In nucleotides, the CDR3 is TGCGCCAGCAGCTCCGGGGGACGTCCCTACGAGCAGTACTTC.